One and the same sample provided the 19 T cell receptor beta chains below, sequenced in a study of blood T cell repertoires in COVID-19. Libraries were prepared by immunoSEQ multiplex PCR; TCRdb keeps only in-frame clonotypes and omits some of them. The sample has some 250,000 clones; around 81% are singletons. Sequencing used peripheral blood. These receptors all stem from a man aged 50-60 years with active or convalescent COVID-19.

For the CDR3, the DNA is TGTGCTATCAAACGGGATGATGGCTACACCTTC. Translating it yields CAIKRDDGYTF. The genes are TRBV27 and TRBJ1-2; D call uncertain. This CDR3 contains 11 residues. Looked up from germline, CDR1 is MNHEY and CDR2 is SMNVEV (reference sequence).

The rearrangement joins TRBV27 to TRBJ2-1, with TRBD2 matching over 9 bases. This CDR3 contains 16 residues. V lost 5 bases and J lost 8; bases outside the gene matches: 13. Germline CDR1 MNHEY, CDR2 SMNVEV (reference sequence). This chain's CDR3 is CASSPFLRGGLDEQFF. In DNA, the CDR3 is TGTGCCAGCAGTCCTTTCTTGCGGGGGGGCTTGGATGAGCAGTTCTTC.

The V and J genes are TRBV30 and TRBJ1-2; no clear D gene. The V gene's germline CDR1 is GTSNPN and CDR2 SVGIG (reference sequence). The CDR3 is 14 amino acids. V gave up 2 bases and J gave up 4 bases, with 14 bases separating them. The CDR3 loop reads CAWSLHPEGYGYTF. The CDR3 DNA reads TGTGCCTGGAGTCTGCATCCTGAGGGCTATGGCTACACCTTC.

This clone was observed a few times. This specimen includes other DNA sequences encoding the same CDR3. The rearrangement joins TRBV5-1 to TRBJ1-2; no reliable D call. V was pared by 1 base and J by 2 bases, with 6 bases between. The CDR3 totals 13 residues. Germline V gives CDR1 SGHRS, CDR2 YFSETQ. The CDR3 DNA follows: TGCGCCAGCAGCTTGAGCGGGAACTATGGCTACACCTTC. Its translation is CASSLSGNYGYTF. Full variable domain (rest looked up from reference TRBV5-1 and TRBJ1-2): KAGVTQTPRYLIKTRGQQVTLSCSPISGHRSVSWYQQTPGQGLQFLFEYFSETQRNKGNFPGRFSGRQFSNSRSEMNVSTLELGDSALYLCASSLSGNYGYTFGSGTRLTVV.

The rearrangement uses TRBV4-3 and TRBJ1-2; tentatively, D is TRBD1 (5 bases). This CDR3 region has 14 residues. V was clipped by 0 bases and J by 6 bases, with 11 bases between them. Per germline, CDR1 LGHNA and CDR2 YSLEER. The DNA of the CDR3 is TGCGCCAGCAGCCAAGAGGGTTGGGGGGATGGCTACACCTTC. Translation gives CASSQEGWGDGYTF.

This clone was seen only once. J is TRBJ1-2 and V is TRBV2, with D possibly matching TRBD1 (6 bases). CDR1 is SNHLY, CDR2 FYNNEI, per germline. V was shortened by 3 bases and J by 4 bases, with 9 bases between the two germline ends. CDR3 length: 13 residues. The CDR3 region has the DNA TGTGCCAGCAGTGATGGCAGGGGCTATGGCTACACCTTC. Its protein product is CASSDGRGYGYTF.

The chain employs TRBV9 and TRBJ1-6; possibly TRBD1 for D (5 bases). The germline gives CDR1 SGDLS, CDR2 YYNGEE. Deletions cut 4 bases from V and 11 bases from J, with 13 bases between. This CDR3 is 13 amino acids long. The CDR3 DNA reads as TGTGCCAGCAGCTATAGGGAGGGGCCACCCCTCCACTTT. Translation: CASSYREGPPLHF.

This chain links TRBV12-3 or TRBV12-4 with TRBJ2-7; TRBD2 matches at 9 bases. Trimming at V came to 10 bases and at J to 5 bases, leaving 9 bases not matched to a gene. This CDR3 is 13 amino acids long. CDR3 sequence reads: CATTSGGGDEQYF. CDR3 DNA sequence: TGTGCCACTACCTCTGGCGGGGGGGACGAGCAGTACTTC.

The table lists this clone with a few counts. The CDR3 region is CSASLRRTITVRGSSYNEQFF. The CDR3 DNA follows: TGCAGTGCTAGTCTTCGGCGGACGATTACGGTCCGGGGGAGCTCCTACAATGAGCAGTTCTTC. This rearrangement joins TRBV20-1 to TRBJ2-1, with a possible D match to TRBD2 (6 bases). Germline CDR1 DFQATT, CDR2 SNEGSKA (reference sequence). Trimming stripped 3 bases from V and 0 bases from J, with 30 bases between. The CDR3 covers 21 residues.

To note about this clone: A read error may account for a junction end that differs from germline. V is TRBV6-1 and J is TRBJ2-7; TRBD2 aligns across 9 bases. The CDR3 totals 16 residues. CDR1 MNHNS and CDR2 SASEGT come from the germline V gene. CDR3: CPSREPGGGGSYEQYF. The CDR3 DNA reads TGTCCCAGCCGTGAGCCGGGCGGGGGGGGCTCCTACGAGCAGTACTTC.

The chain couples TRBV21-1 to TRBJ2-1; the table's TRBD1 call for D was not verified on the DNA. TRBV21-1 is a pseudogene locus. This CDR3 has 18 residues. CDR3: CASSKDIWDRGILDEQFF. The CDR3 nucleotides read TGTGCCAGCAGCAAAGACATTTGGGACAGGGGGATTCTCGATGAGCAGTTCTTC.

The CDR3: CASSYRGLGVSDTQYF. CDR3 DNA sequence: TGTGCCAGCAGTTATCGGGGACTAGGAGTTTCAGATACGCAGTATTTT. This chain links TRBV6-5 with TRBJ2-3, with 8 bases identical to TRBD2. CDR3 length equals 16 residues. Germline V gene lookup returns CDR1 MNHEY and CDR2 SVGAGI. Trimming removed 3 bases from V and 4 bases from J; junction bases left unmatched: 9.

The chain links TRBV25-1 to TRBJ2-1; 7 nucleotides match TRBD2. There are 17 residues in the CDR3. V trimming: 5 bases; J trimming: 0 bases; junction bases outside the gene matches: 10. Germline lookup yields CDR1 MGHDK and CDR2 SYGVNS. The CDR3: CASSTDKRGNSYNEQFF. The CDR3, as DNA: TGTGCCAGCAGTACTGATAAGCGGGGAAACTCCTACAATGAGCAGTTCTTC.

The CDR3 DNA is TGCAGCGTCAACAGGGGGGTGAACACTGAAGCTTTCTTT. It translates to CSVNRGVNTEAFF. The chain combines TRBV29-1 with TRBJ1-1; 8 bases line up with TRBD1. This CDR3 is built from 13 residues. Germline V gene lookup returns CDR1 SQVTM and CDR2 ANQGSEA. V gave up 6 bases and J gave up 0 bases; unmatched junction bases: 3.

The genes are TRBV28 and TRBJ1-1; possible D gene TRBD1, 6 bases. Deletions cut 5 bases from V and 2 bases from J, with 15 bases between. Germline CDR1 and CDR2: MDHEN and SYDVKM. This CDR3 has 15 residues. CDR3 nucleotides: TGTGCCAGCAGTCTAACCGGACAGACTAACACTGAAGCTTTCTTT. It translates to CASSLTGQTNTEAFF.

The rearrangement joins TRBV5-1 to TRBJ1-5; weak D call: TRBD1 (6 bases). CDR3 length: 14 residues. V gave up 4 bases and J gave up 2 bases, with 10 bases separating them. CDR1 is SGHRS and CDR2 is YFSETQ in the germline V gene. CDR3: CASSLQGGNQPQHF. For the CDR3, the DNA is TGCGCCAGCAGCCTACAGGGAGGCAATCAGCCCCAGCATTTT.

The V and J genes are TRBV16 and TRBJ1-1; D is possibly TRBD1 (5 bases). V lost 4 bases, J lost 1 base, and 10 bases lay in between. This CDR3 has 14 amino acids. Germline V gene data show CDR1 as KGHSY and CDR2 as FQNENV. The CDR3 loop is CASSLSTGNTEAFF. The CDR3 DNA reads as TGTGCCAGCAGCCTCTCTACAGGGAACACTGAAGCTTTCTTT. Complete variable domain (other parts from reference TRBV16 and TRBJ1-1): GEEVAQTPKHLVRGEGQKAKLYCAPIKGHSYVFWYQQVLKNEFKFLISFQNENVFDETGMPKERFSAKCLPNSPCSLEIQATKLEDSAVYFCASSLSTGNTEAFFGQGTRLTVV.

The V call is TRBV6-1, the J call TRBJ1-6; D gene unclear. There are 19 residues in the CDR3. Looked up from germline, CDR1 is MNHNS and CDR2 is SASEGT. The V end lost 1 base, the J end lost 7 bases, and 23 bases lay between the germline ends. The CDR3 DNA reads TGTGCCAGCAGTGAAGAATGGCGGGAGGCCCCCGGGAAAAATTCACCCCTCCACTTT. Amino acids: CASSEEWREAPGKNSPLHF.

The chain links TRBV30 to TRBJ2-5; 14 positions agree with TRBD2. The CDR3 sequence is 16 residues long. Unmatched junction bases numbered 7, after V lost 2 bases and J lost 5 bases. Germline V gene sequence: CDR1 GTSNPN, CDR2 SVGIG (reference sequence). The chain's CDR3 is CAWSPGLAGGHETQYF. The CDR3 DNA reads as TGTGCCTGGAGTCCAGGACTAGCGGGGGGCCATGAGACCCAGTACTTC.